These T cell receptor beta chains were read from a single sample in a study of response to subunit inactivated influenza vaccine. TCRdb reprocessed the RT-PCR reads via MiXCR and lists one record per CDR3 protein. The sample records about 830,000 distinct CDR3 sequences, about 18% being singletons. The sequences come from PBMCs from blood, collected about 5 days after vaccination. Source of these receptors: a man aged 50-60 years who received an inactivated influenza vaccine. The CDR3 runs from the conserved cysteine through the conserved F or W. The order of the fields is CDR3 length, D gene, V gene, CDR3 protein. The D gene is left open where the match is weak.

len: 15; d_gene: TRBD2; v_gene: TRBV20-1; CDR3aa: CSARRGGGLPYEQYF
len: 13; d_gene: NA; v_gene: TRBV5-5; CDR3aa: CASSVTSRHEQFF
len: 13; d_gene: NA; v_gene: TRBV29-1; CDR3aa: CSVESGGWETQYF
len: 16; d_gene: NA; v_gene: TRBV20-1; CDR3aa: CSASLRRQSNTGELFF
len: 15; d_gene: TRBD1; v_gene: TRBV27; CDR3aa: CASSLVGTGYYEQYF
len: 17; d_gene: NA; v_gene: TRBV20-1; CDR3aa: CSARPMGLTGVRDTQYF
len: 14; d_gene: TRBD1; v_gene: TRBV4-2; CDR3aa: CASSQAGQGAEAFF
len: 16; d_gene: NA; v_gene: TRBV6-1; CDR3aa: CASRRGGVSGANVLTF
len: 16; d_gene: NA; v_gene: TRBV24-1; CDR3aa: CATSRRAGSGTDTQYF
len: 15; d_gene: TRBD1; v_gene: TRBV4-2; CDR3aa: CASSQEDRVTGELFF
len: 13; d_gene: TRBD2; v_gene: TRBV29-1; CDR3aa: CSAGTSGKLEQYF
len: 15; d_gene: TRBD1; v_gene: TRBV20-1; CDR3aa: CSARETGSGNQPQHF
len: 15; d_gene: TRBD1; v_gene: TRBV12-3/TRBV12-4; CDR3aa: CASSIGDRAIYEQYF
len: 15; d_gene: NA; v_gene: TRBV6-5; CDR3aa: CASSYSYTSQKTQYF
len: 15; d_gene: NA; v_gene: TRBV7-2; CDR3aa: CASSPAPVLSYGYTF
len: 17; d_gene: TRBD2; v_gene: TRBV7-2; CDR3aa: CASSPGLAGPAYNEQFF
len: 17; d_gene: NA; v_gene: TRBV7-9; CDR3aa: CASSLGAGATMNTEAFF
len: 15; d_gene: TRBD1; v_gene: TRBV3-1; CDR3aa: CASINSGTGHNEQFF
len: 17; d_gene: TRBD2; v_gene: TRBV4-3; CDR3aa: CASSQDLLAGDQETQYF
len: 16; d_gene: NA; v_gene: TRBV27; CDR3aa: CASSLGDNLAKNIQYF
len: 14; d_gene: TRBD1; v_gene: TRBV5-1; CDR3aa: CASSSSGTGETQYF
len: 15; d_gene: NA; v_gene: TRBV20-1; CDR3aa: CSARAWTFKLYGYTF
len: 17; d_gene: TRBD2; v_gene: TRBV7-9; CDR3aa: CASSARTSGGNSYEQYF
len: 18; d_gene: NA; v_gene: TRBV28; CDR3aa: CASSLGGWWNVSTDTQYF
len: 13; d_gene: NA; v_gene: TRBV10-3; CDR3aa: CAIMGGPKETQYF
len: 17; d_gene: TRBD2; v_gene: TRBV7-2; CDR3aa: CASSLMPSGSRTDTQYF
len: 15; d_gene: TRBD2; v_gene: TRBV20-1; CDR3aa: CSASPTSGLTDTQYF
len: 16; d_gene: TRBD2; v_gene: TRBV4-3; CDR3aa: CASSHESGTRANEQFF
len: 15; d_gene: TRBD1; v_gene: TRBV20-1; CDR3aa: CSSVGTGVVGNEQFF
len: 16; d_gene: NA; v_gene: TRBV7-9; CDR3aa: CASSPTLVATNEKLFF
len: 13; d_gene: NA; v_gene: TRBV6-6; CDR3aa: CASSYSLQGTQYF
len: 15; d_gene: TRBD1; v_gene: TRBV20-1; CDR3aa: CSAGTGQGLNYGYTF